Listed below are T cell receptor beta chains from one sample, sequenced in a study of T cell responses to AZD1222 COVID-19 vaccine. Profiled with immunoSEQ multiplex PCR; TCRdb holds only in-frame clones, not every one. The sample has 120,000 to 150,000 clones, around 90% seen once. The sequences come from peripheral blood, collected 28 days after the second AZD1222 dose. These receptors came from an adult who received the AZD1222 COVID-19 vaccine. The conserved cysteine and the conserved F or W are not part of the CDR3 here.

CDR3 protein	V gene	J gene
ASSSPGSFTEAF	TRBV19	TRBJ1-1
ASTHRGSGNTIY	TRBV19	TRBJ1-3
ASSFIAGVGETQY	TRBV7-8	TRBJ2-5
ASSGRGTSPLH	TRBV12-3/TRBV12-4	TRBJ1-6
ASSLSSSQETQY	TRBV7-9	TRBJ2-5
ASKLFWGKETQY	TRBV27	TRBJ2-5
ASSGSSYNEQF	TRBV7-3	TRBJ2-1
ASTSDSEAF	TRBV6-5	TRBJ1-1
ASSPLIRGNTGELF	TRBV18	TRBJ2-2
ASSLSPGLALETQY	TRBV11-2	TRBJ2-5
ASSVSGSNYGYT	TRBV27	TRBJ1-2
ASSVVTGINTGELF	TRBV9	TRBJ2-2
ASSVAGGNNSPLH	TRBV9	TRBJ1-6
ASSLTGGKGTEAF	TRBV7-2	TRBJ1-1
ASSKGQGVYNEQF	TRBV7-3	TRBJ2-1
ASSFGTLNQPQH	TRBV5-5	TRBJ1-5
ASSLDRVGTQY	TRBV7-8	TRBJ2-5
AWRIQGSSGTEAF	TRBV30	TRBJ1-1
ASSLVGGTNEKLF	TRBV5-5	TRBJ1-4
ASSQTQGGNSPLH	TRBV4-1	TRBJ1-6
ASSQLGQGAGELF	TRBV14	TRBJ2-2
ASSWSQGSGANVLT	TRBV5-6	TRBJ2-6
ASSLGQGTNYGYT	TRBV4-1	TRBJ1-2
ASSEGQGGLETQY	TRBV2	TRBJ2-5
ASSVGQQGYT	TRBV9	TRBJ1-2
ASSDRAEAF	TRBV6-1	TRBJ1-1
ASSISLGLAKNIQY	TRBV19	TRBJ2-4
ASKGQGYEQY	TRBV2	TRBJ2-7
ASSPASGSSYNEQF	TRBV7-9	TRBJ2-1
ASSLELAGTGELF	TRBV7-2	TRBJ2-2
ASSEWREGPGNTIY	TRBV10-1	TRBJ1-3
ASSVARGGNSPLH	TRBV9	TRBJ1-6
ATSRDRGGGSYNEQF	TRBV15	TRBJ2-1
ASTFGTTEYEQY	TRBV7-9	TRBJ2-7
AWSEGVTGTDTQY	TRBV30	TRBJ2-3
ASSVGLAGQSYEQY	TRBV9	TRBJ2-7
ASSYSADTEAF	TRBV6-5	TRBJ1-1
ASSIDRTRHYEQY	TRBV19	TRBJ2-7
ASSELWPGQGSYTGELF	TRBV2	TRBJ2-2
ASTPTGGGETDTQY	TRBV4-2	TRBJ2-3
ASSLKRGPYEQY	TRBV5-1	TRBJ2-7
ATSRPTGPGNTIY	TRBV15	TRBJ1-3
ASSPGTGSNYGYT	TRBV5-4	TRBJ1-2
ASSQTRTTSEQY	TRBV11-2	TRBJ2-7
ASSPVQGARTEAF	TRBV18	TRBJ1-1
ASSLGGAEF	TRBV6-6	TRBJ2-1
ASSYNREREGAGELF	TRBV6-2/TRBV6-3	TRBJ2-2
ASSQHLPGTAFYGYT	TRBV5-1	TRBJ1-2
ASSLDPLGSPLH	TRBV7-9	TRBJ1-6
ASSDRGGAGGYT	TRBV2	TRBJ1-2
ASTTGNQPQH	TRBV19	TRBJ1-5
ASSVKDGYT	TRBV18	TRBJ1-2
ASSLGLANTGELF	TRBV9	TRBJ2-2
AWSVNQVAEQY	TRBV30	TRBJ2-7